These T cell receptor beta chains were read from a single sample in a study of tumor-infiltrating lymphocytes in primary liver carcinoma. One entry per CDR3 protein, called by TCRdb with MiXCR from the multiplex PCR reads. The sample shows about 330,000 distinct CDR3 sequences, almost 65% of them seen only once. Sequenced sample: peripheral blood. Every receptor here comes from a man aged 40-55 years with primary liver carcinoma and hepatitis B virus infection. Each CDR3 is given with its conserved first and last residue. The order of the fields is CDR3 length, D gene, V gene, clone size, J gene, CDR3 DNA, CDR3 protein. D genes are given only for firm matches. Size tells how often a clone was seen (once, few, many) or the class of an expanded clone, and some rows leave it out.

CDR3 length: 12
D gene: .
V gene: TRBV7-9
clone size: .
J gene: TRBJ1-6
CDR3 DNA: TGTGCCAGCAGCTTATCCTCCCGGGCCCTCCACTTT
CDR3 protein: CASSLSSRALHF

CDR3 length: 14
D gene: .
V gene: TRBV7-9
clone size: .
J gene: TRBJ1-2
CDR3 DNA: TGTGCCAGCAGCTCCACAGGGTCGACTGAAGGCTACACCTTC
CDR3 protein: CASSSTGSTEGYTF

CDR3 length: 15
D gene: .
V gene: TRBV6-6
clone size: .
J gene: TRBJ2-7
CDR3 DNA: TGTGCCAGCAGTTACACCCGGGAGAAGAGCTACGAGCAGTACTTC
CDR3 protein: CASSYTREKSYEQYF

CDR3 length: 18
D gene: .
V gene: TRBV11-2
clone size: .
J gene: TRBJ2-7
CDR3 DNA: TGTGCCAGCAGCTTGGGCCCCGGGCGGGACGTCTGGGACTACGAGCAGTACTTC
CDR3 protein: CASSLGPGRDVWDYEQYF

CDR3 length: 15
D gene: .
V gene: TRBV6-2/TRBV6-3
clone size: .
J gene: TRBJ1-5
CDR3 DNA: TGTGCCAGCAGCTGGGGTGGAGGGAGCAATCAGTCCCAGCATTTT
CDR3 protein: CASSWGGGSNQSQHF

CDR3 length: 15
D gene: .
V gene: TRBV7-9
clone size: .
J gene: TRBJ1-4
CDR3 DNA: TGTGCCAGCACACCACCGGGGAAGGGCAAAGAAAAACTGTTTTTT
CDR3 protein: CASTPPGKGKEKLFF

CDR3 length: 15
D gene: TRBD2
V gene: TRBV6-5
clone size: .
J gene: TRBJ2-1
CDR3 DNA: TGTACAAGCAGTTCAGGACTAGCGGGAGACGATGAGCAGTTCTTC
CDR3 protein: CTSSSGLAGDDEQFF

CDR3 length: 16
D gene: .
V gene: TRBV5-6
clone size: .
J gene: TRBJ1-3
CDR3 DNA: TGTACCAGTAGCAAACCTCTGACGGCATCTGGAAACACCATATATTTT
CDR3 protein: CTSSKPLTASGNTIYF

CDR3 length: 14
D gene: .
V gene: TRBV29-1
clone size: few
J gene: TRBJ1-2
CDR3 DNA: TGCAGCGTCGGCCTGTTGGCAGACAACTATGGCTACACCTTC
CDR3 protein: CSVGLLADNYGYTF

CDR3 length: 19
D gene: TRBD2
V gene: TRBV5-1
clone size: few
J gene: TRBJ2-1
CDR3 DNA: TGCGCCAGCAGCTTGATTGGTCTAGCGGGATCGAGCTCCTACAATGAGCAGTTCTTC
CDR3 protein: CASSLIGLAGSSSYNEQFF

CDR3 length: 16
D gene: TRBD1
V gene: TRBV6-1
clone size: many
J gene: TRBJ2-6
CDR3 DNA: TGTGCCAGCAGTGTTACAGGGGGCTCTGGGGCCAACGTCCTGACTTTC
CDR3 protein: CASSVTGGSGANVLTF

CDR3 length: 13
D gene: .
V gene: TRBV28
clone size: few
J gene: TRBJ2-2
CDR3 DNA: TGTGCCAGCTCGCGTAGGGGAGCCGGGGAGCTGTTTTTT
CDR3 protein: CASSRRGAGELFF

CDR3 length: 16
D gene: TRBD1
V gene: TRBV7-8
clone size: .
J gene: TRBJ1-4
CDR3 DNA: TGTGCCAGCAGCTCAGGACAGGGGAGAACTAATGAAAAACTGTTTTTT
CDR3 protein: CASSSGQGRTNEKLFF

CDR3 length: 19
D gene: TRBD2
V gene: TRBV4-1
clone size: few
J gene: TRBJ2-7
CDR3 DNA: TGCGCCAGCAGCTTAGAATCTCCCAATAGCGGGTTCAATACCTACGAGCAGTACTTC
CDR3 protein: CASSLESPNSGFNTYEQYF

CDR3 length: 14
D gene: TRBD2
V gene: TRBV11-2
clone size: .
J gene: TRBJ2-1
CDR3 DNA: TGTGCCAGGGGCCTAGCGGGAGTTAGCAATGAGCGGTTCTTC
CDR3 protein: CARGLAGVSNERFF

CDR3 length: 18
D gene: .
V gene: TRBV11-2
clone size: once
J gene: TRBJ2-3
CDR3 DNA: TGTGCCAGCAGCCTAAGTTCTTTTAATGCACTAGTGGCCCTAACGCAGTATTTT
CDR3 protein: CASSLSSFNALVALTQYF

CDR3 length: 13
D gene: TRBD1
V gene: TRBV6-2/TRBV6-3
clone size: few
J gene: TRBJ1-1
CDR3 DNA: TGTGCCAGCAGTTCGGACAGGGGAACTGAAGCTTTCTTT
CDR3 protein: CASSSDRGTEAFF

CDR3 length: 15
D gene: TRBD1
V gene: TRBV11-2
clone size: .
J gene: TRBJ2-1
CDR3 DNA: TGTGTCAGCAGCCTTGGGACAGGGGCCTACATTGAGCAGTTCTTC
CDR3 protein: CVSSLGTGAYIEQFF

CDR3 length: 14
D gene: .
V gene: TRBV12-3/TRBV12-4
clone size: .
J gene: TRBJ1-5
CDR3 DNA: TGTGCCAGCAGTTTACGGGGAAGAGGTCAACCCCAGCATTTT
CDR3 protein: CASSLRGRGQPQHF

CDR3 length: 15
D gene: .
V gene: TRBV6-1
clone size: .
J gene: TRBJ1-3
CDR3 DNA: TGTGCCAGCACCTTGCTGGAGAGCTCTGGAAACACCATATATTTT
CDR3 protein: CASTLLESSGNTIYF

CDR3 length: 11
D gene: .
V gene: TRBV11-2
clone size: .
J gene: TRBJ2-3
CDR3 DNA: TGTACCAGCAGCCAAACAGATACTCAGTATTTT
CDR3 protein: CTSSQTDTQYF

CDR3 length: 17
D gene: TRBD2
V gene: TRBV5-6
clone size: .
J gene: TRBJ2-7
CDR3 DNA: TGTGCCAGCAGCTTGGCGGGACTAGCGGGAGCCTTCTACGAGCAGTACTTC
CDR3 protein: CASSLAGLAGAFYEQYF

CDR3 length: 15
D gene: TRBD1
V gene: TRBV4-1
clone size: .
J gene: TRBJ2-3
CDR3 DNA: TGCGCCAGCAGTGACGGGACAGGGGTTGCAGATACGCAGTATTTT
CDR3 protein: CASSDGTGVADTQYF

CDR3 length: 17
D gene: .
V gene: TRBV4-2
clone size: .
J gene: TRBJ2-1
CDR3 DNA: TGTGCCAGCAGCCAAGGATCCCGGGAAAGCTCCTACAATGCGCAGTCCTTC
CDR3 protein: CASSQGSRESSYNAQSF

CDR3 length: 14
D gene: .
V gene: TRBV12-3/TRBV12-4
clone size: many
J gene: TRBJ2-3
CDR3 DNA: TGTGCCAGCAGTTACGACAGCCCGGCGGATACGCAGTATTTT
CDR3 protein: CASSYDSPADTQYF

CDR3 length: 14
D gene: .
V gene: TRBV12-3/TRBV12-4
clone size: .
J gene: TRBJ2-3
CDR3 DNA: TGTGCCAGCAGTTTTGGGCAGGGACCAAATACGCAGTATTTT
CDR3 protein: CASSFGQGPNTQYF

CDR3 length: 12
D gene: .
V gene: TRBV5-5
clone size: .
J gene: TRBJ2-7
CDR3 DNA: TGTGCCAGCAGCTTGAACGACTACGAGCAGTACTTC
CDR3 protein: CASSLNDYEQYF

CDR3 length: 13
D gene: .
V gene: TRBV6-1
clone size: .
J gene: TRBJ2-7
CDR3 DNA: TGTGCCAGCAGTGGAGATAGCGTCTACGAGCAGTACTTC
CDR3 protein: CASSGDSVYEQYF

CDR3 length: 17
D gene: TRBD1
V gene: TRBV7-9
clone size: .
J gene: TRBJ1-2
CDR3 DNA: TGTGCCAGCAGCCAATACTTCGGACAGGGGACTAACTATGGCTACACCTTC
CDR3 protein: CASSQYFGQGTNYGYTF

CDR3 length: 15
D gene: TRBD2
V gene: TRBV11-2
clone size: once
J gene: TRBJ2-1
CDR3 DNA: TGTGCCAGCAGCCACAGAGCGGGAACTCACAATGAGCAGTTCTTC
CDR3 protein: CASSHRAGTHNEQFF

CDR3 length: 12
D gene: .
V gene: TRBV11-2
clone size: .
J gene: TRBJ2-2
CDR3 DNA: TGTGCCAGCAACTTTGTAGGCGGGGAGCTGTTTTTT
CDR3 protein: CASNFVGGELFF

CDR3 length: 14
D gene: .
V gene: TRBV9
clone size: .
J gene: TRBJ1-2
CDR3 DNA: TGTGCCAGCAGCGTAGGATGGCGGACCTATGGCTACACCTTC
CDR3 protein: CASSVGWRTYGYTF

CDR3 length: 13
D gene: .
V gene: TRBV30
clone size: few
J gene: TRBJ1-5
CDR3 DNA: TGTGCCTGGACGAGCAATAGCAATCAGCCCCAGCATTTT
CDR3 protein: CAWTSNSNQPQHF

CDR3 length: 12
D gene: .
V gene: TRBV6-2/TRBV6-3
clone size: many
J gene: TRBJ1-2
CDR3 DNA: TGTGCCAGCAGCGAACAGCACTATGGCTACACCTTC
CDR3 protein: CASSEQHYGYTF

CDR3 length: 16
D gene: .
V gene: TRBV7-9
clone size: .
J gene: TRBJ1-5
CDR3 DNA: TGTGCCAGCAGTTTTGGACAGTACAATAGCAATCAGCCCCAGCATTTT
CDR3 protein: CASSFGQYNSNQPQHF

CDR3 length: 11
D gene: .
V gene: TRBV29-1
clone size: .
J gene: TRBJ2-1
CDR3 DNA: TGCAGTCAACTAGCATTCAATGAGCAGTTCTTC
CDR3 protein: CSQLAFNEQFF

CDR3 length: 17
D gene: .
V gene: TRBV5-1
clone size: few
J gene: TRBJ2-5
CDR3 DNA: TGCGCCAGCAGCTTGGTCACAGGGAGAGTCCCTCAAGAGACCCAGTACTTC
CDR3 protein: CASSLVTGRVPQETQYF

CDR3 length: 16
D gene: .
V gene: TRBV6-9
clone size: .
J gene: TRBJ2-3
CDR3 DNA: TGTGCCAGCGGTTACTCGTTAGGGGTAGGCACAGATACGCAGTATTTT
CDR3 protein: CASGYSLGVGTDTQYF

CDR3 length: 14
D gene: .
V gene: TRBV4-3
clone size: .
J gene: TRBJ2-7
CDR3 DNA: TGCGCCAGCAGCCAGTCTCATGGGGACTACGAGCAGTACTTC
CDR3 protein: CASSQSHGDYEQYF

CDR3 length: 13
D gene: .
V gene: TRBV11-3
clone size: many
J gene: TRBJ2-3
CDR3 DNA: TGTGCCAGCAGCCAAATATCAGGGGATACGCAGTATTTT
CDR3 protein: CASSQISGDTQYF

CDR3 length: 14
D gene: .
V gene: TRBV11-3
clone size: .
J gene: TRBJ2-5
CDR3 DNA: TGTGCCAGCAGGCCGACACAGTACCAAGAGACCCAGTACTTC
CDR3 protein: CASRPTQYQETQYF

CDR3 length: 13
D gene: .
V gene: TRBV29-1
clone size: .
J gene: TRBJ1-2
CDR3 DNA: TGCGGCGTTCCCGAGGGGCTGACGAATGGCTACACCTTC
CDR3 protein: CGVPEGLTNGYTF

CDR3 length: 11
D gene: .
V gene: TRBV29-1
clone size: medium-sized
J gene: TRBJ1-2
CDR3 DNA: TGCAGCGTTGTCCAAGGGAATGGCTACACCTTC
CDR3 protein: CSVVQGNGYTF

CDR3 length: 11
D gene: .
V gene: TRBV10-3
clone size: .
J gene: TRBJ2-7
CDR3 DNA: TGTGCCAGTCTAGCGTCGGGCGTGCAGTACTTC
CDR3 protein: CASLASGVQYF

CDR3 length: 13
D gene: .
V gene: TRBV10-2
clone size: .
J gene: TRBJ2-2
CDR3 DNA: TGCGCCAACAGTGAGACAGACACCGGGGAGCTGTTTTTT
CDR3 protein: CANSETDTGELFF

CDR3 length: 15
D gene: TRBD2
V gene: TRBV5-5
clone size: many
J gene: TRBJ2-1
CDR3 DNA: TGTGCCAGCAGCTTATCCAGCGGGAGGGCCCATGAGCAGTTCTTC
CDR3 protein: CASSLSSGRAHEQFF

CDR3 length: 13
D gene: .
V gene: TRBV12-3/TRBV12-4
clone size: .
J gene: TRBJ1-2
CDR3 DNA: TGTGCCAACAGTTGGGCCACAGGGTATGGCTACACCTTC
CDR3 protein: CANSWATGYGYTF

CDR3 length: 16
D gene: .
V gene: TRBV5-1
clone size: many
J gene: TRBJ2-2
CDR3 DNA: TGCGCCAGCAGCTTGGGCCAGGGCGAGGACACCGGGGAGCTGTTTTTT
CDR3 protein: CASSLGQGEDTGELFF